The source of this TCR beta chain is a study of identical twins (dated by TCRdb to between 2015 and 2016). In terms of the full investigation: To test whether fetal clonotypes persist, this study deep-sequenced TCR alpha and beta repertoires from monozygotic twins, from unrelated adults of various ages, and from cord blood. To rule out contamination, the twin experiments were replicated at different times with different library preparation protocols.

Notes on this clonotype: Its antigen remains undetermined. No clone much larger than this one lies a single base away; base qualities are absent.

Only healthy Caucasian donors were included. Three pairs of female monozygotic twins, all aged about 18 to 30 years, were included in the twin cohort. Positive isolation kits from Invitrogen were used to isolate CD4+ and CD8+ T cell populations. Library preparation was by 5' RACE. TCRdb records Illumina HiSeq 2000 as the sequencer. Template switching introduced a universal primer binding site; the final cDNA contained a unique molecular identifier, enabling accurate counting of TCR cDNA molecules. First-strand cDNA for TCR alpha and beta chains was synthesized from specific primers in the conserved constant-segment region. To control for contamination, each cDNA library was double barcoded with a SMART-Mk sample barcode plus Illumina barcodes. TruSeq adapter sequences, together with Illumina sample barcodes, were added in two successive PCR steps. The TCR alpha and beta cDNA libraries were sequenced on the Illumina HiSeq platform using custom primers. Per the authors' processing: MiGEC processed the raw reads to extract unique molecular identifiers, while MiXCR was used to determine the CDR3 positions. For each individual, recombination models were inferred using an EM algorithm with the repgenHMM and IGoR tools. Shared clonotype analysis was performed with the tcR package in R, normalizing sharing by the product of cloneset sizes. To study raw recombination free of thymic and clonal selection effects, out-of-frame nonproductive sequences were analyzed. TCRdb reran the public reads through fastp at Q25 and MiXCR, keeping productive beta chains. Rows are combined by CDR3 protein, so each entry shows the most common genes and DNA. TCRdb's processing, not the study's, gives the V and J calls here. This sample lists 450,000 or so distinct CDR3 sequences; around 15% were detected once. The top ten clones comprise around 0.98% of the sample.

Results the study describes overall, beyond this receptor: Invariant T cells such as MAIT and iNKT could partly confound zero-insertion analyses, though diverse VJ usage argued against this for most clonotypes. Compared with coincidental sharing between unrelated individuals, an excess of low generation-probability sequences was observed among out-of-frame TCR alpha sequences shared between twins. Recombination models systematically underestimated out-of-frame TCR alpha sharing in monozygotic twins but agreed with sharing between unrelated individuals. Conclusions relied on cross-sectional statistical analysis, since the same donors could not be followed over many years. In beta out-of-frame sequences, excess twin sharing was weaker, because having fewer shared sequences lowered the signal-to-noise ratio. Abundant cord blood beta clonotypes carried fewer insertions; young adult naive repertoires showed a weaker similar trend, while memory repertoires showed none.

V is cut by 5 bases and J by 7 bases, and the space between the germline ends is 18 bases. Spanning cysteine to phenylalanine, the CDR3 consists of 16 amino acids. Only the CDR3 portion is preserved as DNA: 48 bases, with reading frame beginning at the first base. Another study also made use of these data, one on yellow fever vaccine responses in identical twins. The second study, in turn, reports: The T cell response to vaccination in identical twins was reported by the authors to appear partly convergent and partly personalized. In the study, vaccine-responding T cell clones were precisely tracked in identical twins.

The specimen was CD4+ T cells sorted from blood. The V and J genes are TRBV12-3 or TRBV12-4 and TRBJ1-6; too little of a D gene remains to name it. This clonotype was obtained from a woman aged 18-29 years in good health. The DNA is TGTGCCAGCAGTGATTCTTTTCCGGGTCTGAATTCACCCCTCCACTTT. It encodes CASSDSFPGLNSPLHF.